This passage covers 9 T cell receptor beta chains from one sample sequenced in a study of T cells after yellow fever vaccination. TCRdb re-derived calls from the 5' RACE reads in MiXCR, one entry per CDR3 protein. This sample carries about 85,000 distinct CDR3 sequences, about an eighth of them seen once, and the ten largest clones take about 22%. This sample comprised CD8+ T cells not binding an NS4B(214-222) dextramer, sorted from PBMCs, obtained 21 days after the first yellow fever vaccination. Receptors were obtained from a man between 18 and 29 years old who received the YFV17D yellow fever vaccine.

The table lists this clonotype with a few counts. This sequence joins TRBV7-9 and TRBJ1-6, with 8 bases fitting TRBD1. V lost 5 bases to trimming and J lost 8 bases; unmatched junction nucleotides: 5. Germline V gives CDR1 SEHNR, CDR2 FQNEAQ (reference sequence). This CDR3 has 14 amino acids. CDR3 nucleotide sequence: TGTGCCAGCAGCACGGACAGGGATTATTCACCCCTCCACTTT. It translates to CASSTDRDYSPLHF. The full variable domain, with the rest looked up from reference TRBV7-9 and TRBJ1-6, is DTGVSQNPRHKITKRGQNVTFRCDPISEHNRLYWYRQTLGQGPEFLTYFQNEAQLEKSRLLSDRFSAERPKGSFSTLEIQRTEQGDSAMYLCASSTDRDYSPLHFGNGTRLTVT.

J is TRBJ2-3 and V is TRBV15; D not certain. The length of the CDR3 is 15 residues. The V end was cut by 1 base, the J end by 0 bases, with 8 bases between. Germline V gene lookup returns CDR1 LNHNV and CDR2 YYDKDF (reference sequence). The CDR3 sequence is CATSRGIPSTDTQYF. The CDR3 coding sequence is TGTGCCACCAGCAGAGGTATTCCTAGCACAGATACGCAGTATTTT.

CDR3 nucleotides: TGCGCCAGCAGCCAAGACGGACTAGCGGGGAGCACAGATACGCAGTATTTT. Its protein product is CASSQDGLAGSTDTQYF. The J gene is TRBJ2-3, the V gene TRBV4-3; 12 bases are a match to TRBD2. CDR1 and CDR2 (germline): LGHNA, YSLEER. Unmatched junction bases numbered 1, after V lost 0 bases and J lost 0 bases. This CDR3 has 17 residues.

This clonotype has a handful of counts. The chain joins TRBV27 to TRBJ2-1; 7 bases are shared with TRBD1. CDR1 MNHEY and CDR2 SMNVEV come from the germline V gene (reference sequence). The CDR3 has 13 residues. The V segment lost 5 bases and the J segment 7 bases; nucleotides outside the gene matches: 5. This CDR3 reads CASSRQGFNEQFF. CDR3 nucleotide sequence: TGTGCCAGCAGTCGACAGGGTTTTAATGAGCAGTTCTTC.

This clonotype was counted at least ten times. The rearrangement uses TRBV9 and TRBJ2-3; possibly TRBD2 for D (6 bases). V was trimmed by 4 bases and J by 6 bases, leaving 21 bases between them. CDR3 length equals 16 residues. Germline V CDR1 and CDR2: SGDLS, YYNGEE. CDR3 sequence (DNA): TGTGCCAGCAGCTTCCACCACCTTCTAGCGACGGATACGCAGTATTTT. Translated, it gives CASSFHHLLATDTQYF.

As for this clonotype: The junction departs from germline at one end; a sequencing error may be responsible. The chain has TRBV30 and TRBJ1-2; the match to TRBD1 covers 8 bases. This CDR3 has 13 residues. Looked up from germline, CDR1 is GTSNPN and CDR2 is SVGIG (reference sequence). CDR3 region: CAWSARTGSGYNF. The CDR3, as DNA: TGTGCCTGGAGTGCCAGGACAGGGAGCGGCTACAACTTC.

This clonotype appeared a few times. The CDR3 loop reads CASSDRGVVSYNSPLHF. CDR3 sequence (DNA): TGTGCCAGCAGTGACCGTGGGGTTGTCTCCTATAATTCACCCCTCCACTTT. The genes are TRBV2 and TRBJ1-6; no clear D gene. The CDR3 consists of 17 residues. Trimming pared 3 bases from V and 0 bases from J, leaving 12 bases between. In germline, CDR1 is SNHLY, CDR2 FYNNEI.

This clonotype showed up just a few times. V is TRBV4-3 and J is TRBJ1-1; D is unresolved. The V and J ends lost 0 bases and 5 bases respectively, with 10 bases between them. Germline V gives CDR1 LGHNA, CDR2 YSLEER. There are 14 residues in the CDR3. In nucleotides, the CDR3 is TGCGCCAGCAGCCAAGATGGATTAGGGACTGAAGCTTTCTTT. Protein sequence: CASSQDGLGTEAFF.

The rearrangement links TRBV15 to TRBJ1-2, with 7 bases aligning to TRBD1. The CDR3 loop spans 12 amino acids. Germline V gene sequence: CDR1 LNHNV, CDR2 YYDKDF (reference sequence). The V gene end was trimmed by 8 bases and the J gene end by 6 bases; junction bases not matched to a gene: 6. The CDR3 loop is CATARGADGYTF. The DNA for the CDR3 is TGTGCCACCGCCAGGGGGGCGGATGGCTACACCTTC. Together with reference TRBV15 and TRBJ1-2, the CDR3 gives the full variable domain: DAMVIQNPRYQVTQFGKPVTLSCSQTLNHNVMYWYQQKSSQAPKLLFHYYDKDFNNEADTPDNFQSRRPNTSFCFLDIRSPGLGDTAMYLCATARGADGYTFGSGTRLTVV.